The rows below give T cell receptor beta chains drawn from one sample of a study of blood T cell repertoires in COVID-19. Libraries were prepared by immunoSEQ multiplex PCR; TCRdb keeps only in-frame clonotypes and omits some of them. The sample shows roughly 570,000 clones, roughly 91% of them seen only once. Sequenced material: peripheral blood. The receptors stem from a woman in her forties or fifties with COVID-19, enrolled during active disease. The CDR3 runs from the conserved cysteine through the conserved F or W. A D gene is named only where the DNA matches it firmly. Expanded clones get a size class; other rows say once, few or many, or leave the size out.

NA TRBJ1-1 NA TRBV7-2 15 TGTGCCAGCAGAATCGGGACATTCGAGGGCACTGAAGCTTTCTTT CASRIGTFEGTEAFF
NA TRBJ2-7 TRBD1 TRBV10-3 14 TGTGCCATCAGCTTGGGACAGGACCTCTACGAGCAGTACTTC CAISLGQDLYEQYF
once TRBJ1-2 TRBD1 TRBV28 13 TGTGCCAGCAGAACAGGGGGCGACTATGGCTACACCTTC CASRTGGDYGYTF
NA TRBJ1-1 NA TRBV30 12 TGTGCCTGGAGCCCGGGAAGGTTTGAAGCTTTCTTT CAWSPGRFEAFF
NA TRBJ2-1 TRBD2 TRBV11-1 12 TGTGCCAGCAGCTTCCTAGCGGCGACACAGTTCTTC CASSFLAATQFF
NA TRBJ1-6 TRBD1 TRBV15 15 TGTGCCACCAGCAGAAGGACAGGGGATAATTCACCCCTCCACTTT CATSRRTGDNSPLHF
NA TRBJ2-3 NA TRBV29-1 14 TGCAGCGTTAGGGCAGGGGGGCGGACAGATACGCAGTATTTT CSVRAGGRTDTQYF
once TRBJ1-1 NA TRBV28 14 TGTGCCAGCAGTTTATATCAGGGTCGGGCTGAAGCTTTCTTT CASSLYQGRAEAFF
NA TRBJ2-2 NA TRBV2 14 TGTGCCAGCACTGGGTCGGGGAGCACCGGGGAGCTGTTTTTT CASTGSGSTGELFF
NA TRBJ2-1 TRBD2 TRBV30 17 TGTGCCTGGAGTTCCCTCTTGGTGCGGGGGGGCCGGGATGAGCAGTTCTTC CAWSSLLVRGGRDEQFF
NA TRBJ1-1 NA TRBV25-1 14 TGTGCCAGCAGTGGGCCCCTTGTGAACGCTGAAGCTTTCTTT CASSGPLVNAEAFF
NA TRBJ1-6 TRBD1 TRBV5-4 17 TGTGCCAGCAGCGTTAAAACAGGGGGTAGAGGGAATTCACCCCTCCACTTT CASSVKTGGRGNSPLHF
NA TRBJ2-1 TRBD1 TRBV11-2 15 TGTGCCAGCAGACCCCCCGGAAGGGGGCGGAATGAGCAGTTCTTC CASRPPGRGRNEQFF
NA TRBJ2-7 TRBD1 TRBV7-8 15 TGTGCCAGCACCGAAACAGGGGGCGCCTCCTACGAGCAGTACTTC CASTETGGASYEQYF
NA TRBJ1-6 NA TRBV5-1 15 TGCGCCAGCAGCTCCTCAGGGGTGCAGCGTTCACCCCTCCACTTT CASSSSGVQRSPLHF
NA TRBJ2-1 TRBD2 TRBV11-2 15 TGTGCCAGCAGCTTGGGAGCGGGGGGGTACAATGAGCAGTTCTTC CASSLGAGGYNEQFF
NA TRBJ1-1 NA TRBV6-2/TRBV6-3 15 TGTGCCAGCAGTCGTCCCGGGACACCGAACACTGAAGCTTTCTTT CASSRPGTPNTEAFF
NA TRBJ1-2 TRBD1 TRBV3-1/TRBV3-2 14 TGTGCCAGCAGCCCAGCCTCGACAGGGACTGGCTACACCTTC CASSPASTGTGYTF
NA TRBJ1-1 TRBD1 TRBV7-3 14 TGTGCCAGCAGAAAAGGGGGCAGGAGCACTGAAGCTTTCTTT CASRKGGRSTEAFF
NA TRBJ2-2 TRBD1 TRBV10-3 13 TGTGCCATTGGACAGGAGGAAACCGGGGAGCTGTTTTTT CAIGQEETGELFF
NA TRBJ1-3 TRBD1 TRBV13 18 TGTGCCAGCAGCCTACAGCGAAACCCGGGACAGGGCCTGAACACCATATATTTT CASSLQRNPGQGLNTIYF
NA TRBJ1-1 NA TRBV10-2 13 TGCGCCAGCATCCCGTCCTCTTACACTGAAGCTTTCTTT CASIPSSYTEAFF
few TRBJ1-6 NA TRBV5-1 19 TGCGCCAGCAGCTTGGCCCGGCCAGGTCCCGACTCCTATAATTCACCCCTCCACTTT CASSLARPGPDSYNSPLHF
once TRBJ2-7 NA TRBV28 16 TGTGCCAGCAGTGTACCCCCAGCCAGGGGCGACTACGAGCAGTACTTC CASSVPPARGDYEQYF
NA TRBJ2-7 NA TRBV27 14 TGTGCCAGCAGCTACAGGGCAGGCTCCTACGAGCAGTACTTC CASSYRAGSYEQYF
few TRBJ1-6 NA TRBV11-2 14 TGTGCCAGCAGCTTTAACAGGGTTGATTCACCCCTCCACTTT CASSFNRVDSPLHF
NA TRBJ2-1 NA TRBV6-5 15 TGTGCCAGCAACCGACTAGCTGGACAGGGCAATGAGCAGTTCTTC CASNRLAGQGNEQFF
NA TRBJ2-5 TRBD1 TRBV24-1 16 TGTGCCACCAGTGATTTTAAGACAGGGGATATGGAGACCCAGTACTTC CATSDFKTGDMETQYF
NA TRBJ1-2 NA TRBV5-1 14 TGCGCCAGCAGCTTGGTGGGCAGGGAGGGAGGCTACACCTTC CASSLVGREGGYTF
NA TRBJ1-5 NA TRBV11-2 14 TGTGCCAGCAGCTTAGGAGGGTTCAATCAGCCCCAGCATTTT CASSLGGFNQPQHF
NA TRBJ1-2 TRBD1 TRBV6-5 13 TGTGCCAGCATAAGGACAGGGGGCTCTGGCTACACCTTC CASIRTGGSGYTF
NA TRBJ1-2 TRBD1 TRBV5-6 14 TGTGCCAGCAGCTGGACAGGGAGGAAGGCTGGCTACACCTTC CASSWTGRKAGYTF
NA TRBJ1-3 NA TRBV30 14 TGTGCCTGGAGTGTTCCAGGTAATGGAAACACCATATATTTT CAWSVPGNGNTIYF
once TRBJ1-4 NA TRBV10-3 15 TGTGCCATCAGTGAGTCTGCGGCAACTAATGAAAAACTGTTTTTT CAISESAATNEKLFF
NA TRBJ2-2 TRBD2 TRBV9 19 TGTGCCAGCAGCGTAGCGAGGACTAGCGGGCGGGGTAACACCGGGGAGCTGTTTTTT CASSVARTSGRGNTGELFF
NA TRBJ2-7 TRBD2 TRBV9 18 TGTGCCAGCAGCGTAGACCCCGGGACTAGCTCACTTCACTACGAGCAGTACTTC CASSVDPGTSSLHYEQYF
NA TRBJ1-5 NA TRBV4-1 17 TGCGCCAGCAGCCAGGGGGGGGGCATTGGGAGCAATCAGCCCCAGCATTTT CASSQGGGIGSNQPQHF
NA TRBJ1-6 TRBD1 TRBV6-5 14 TGTGCCAGCAGCGGCAGGGGGTTAGGATCACCCCTCCACTTT CASSGRGLGSPLHF
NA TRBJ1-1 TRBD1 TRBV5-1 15 TGCGCCAGCAGCAGGGGACAGGGGGCCGAGACTGAAGCTTTCTTT CASSRGQGAETEAFF
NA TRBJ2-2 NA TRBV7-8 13 TGTGCCAGCAGCTTAGGACGGGCCGGGGAGCTGTTTTTT CASSLGRAGELFF
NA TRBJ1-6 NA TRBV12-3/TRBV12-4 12 TGTGCCAGCAGCCTCGCGGGGTCACCCCTCCACTTT CASSLAGSPLHF
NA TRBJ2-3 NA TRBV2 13 TGTGCCAGCGGCCGTCTCGAGGCAGATACGCAGTATTTT CASGRLEADTQYF
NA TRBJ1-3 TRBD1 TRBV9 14 TGTGCCAGCAGCGCCAGGGGGCCTGGAAACACCATATATTTT CASSARGPGNTIYF
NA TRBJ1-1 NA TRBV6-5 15 TGTGCCAGCAGTTCCGTGGACAGCAGGTACACTGAAGCTTTCTTT CASSSVDSRYTEAFF
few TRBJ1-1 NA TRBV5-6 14 TGTGCCAGCACCCTGGGGGGACTCTTCACTGAAGCTTTCTTT CASTLGGLFTEAFF
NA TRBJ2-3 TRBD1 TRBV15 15 TGTGCCACCAGCAGAGAACGACAGGGACCAGATACGCAGTATTTT CATSRERQGPDTQYF
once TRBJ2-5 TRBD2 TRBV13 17 TGTGCCAGCAGCCCCTCCGGGAGCGGGGGGCCCCAAGAGACCCAGTACTTC CASSPSGSGGPQETQYF
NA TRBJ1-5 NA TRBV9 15 TGTGCCAGCAGCGCCCTAGGGGTGGGGCGTAAGGCCCAGCATTTT CASSALGVGRKAQHF
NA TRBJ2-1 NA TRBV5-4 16 TGTGCCAGCAGCCGGGCAGGGAGGAGCTCCTACAATGAGCAGTTCTTC CASSRAGRSSYNEQFF
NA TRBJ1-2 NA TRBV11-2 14 TGTGCCAGCAGCCCCCAGGGTGGGAACTATGGCTACACCTTC CASSPQGGNYGYTF
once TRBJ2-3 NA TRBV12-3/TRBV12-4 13 TGTGCCAGCAGGACAGGCCTAACAGATACGCAGTATTTT CASRTGLTDTQYF
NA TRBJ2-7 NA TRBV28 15 TGTGCCAGCAGTTTCCCGCAGAGACATCATTACGAGCAGTACTTC CASSFPQRHHYEQYF
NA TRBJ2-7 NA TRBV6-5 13 TGTGCCAGCAGCTCCCGGATCACTAGCGAGCAGTACTTC CASSSRITSEQYF
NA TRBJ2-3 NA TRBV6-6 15 TGTGCCAGCAGTTACTCGATACAGGTCAGGGATACGCAGTATTTT CASSYSIQVRDTQYF